What follows describes a single T cell receptor beta chain. Its antigen remains unknown. The data stem from a study of T cells in Graves' hyperthyroidism and ophthalmopathy. Study-level findings and limits: Appearing also in blood were most of the thyroid clonotypes expanded above 0.001.

Germline loops: CDR1 SQVTM, CDR2 ANQGSEA. V was clipped by 4 bases and J by 6 bases; unmatched bases: 12. The CDR3 length is 15 residues. It was RNA transcripts that yielded the amplified TCR beta CDR3 regions. First-round RT-PCR with HTBI primers amplified the TCR CDR3 region. TCRdb reprocessed the multiplex PCR reads with MiXCR, giving one entry per CDR3 protein. Here the sample spans about 270,000 distinct CDR3 sequences, 20% to 25% being singletons. Sequencing was carried out using blood. The chain couples TRBV29-1 to TRBJ1-2, with 9 nucleotides matching TRBD1. The TCR comes from a man aged 30 to 45 with Graves' ophthalmopathy. CDR3: CSVVGLGQGYDGYTF. The CDR3 DNA reads TGCAGCGTTGTGGGTCTCGGACAGGGGTATGATGGCTACACCTTC.